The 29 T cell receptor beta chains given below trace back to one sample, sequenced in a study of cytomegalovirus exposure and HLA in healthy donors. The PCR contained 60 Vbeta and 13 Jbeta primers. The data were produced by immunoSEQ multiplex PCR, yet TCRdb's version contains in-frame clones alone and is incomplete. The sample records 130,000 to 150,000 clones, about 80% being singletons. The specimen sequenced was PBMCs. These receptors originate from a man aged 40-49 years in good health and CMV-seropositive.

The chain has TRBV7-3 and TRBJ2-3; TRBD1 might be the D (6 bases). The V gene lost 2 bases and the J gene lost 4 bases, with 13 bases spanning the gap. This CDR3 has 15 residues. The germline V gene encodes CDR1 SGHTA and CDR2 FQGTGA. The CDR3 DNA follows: TGTGCCAGCAGCTTAGGGGGCGAGGGGCCAGATACGCAGTATTTT. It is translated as CASSLGGEGPDTQYF.

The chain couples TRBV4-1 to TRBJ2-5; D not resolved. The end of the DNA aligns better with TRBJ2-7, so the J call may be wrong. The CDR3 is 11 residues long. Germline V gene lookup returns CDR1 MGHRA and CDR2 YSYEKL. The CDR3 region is CASSQGIEQYF. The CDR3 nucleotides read TGCGCCAGCAGCCAAGGTATCGAGCAGTACTTC.

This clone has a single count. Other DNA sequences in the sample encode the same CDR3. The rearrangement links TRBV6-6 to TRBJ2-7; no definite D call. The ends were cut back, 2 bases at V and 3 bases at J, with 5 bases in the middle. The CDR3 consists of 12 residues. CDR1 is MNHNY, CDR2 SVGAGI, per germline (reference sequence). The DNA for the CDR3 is TGTGCCAGCAGTTACACGAGCTACGAGCAGTACTTC. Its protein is CASSYTSYEQYF.

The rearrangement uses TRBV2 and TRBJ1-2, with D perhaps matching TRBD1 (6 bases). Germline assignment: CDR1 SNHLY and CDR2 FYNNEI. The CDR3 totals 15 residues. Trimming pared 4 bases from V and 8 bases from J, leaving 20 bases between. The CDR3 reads CASSGPDGGLLGYTF. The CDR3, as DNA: TGTGCCAGCAGTGGCCCAGATGGGGGCTTATTGGGCTACACCTTC.

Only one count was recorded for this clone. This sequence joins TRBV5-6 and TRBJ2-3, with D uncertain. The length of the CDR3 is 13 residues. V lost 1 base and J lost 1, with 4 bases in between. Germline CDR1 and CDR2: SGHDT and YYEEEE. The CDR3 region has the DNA TGTGCCAGCAGCTTGCGGGGCACAGATACGCAGTATTTT. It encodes CASSLRGTDTQYF.

CDR3 sequence (DNA): TGCGCCAGCAGCCAAAACAGGGCCTTAACCTACGAGCAGTACTTC. Residues: CASSQNRALTYEQYF. J is TRBJ2-7 and V is TRBV4-1; D may be TRBD1 (6 bases). CDR3 length: 15 amino acids. From germline, CDR1 is MGHRA and CDR2 YSYEKL. V was shortened by 2 bases and J by 2 bases, with 13 bases between the two germline ends.

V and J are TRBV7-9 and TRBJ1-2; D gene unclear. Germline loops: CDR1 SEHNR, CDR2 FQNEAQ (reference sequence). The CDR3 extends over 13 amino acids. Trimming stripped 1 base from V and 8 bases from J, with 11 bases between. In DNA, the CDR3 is TGTGCCAGCAGCTTAGACGGTCGGTACGGCTACACCTTC. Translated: CASSLDGRYGYTF.

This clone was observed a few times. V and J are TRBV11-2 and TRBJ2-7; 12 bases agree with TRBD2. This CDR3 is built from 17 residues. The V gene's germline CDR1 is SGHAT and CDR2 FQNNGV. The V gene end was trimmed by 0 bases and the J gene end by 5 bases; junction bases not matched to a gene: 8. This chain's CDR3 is CASSLDPRLAGDNEQYF. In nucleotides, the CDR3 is TGTGCCAGCAGCTTAGATCCTAGACTAGCGGGAGACAACGAGCAGTACTTC.

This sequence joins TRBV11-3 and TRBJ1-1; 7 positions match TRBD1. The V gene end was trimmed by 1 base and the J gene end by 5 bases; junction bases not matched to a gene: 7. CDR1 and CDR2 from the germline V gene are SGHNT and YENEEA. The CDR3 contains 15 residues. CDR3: CASSLGLGRGTEAFF. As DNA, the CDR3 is TGTGCCAGCAGCTTAGGTCTAGGCAGGGGGACTGAAGCTTTCTTT.

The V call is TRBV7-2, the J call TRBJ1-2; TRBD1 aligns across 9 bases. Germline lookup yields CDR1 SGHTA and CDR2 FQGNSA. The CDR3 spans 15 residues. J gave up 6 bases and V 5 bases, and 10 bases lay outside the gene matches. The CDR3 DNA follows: TGTGCCAGCAGCCCAGGACAGGGGAGAGGGGATGGCTACACCTTC. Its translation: CASSPGQGRGDGYTF.

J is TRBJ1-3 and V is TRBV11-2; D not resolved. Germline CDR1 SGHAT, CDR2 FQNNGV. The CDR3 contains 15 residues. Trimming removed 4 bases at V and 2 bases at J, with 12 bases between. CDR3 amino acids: CASSYGRGTGNTIYF. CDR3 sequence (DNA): TGTGCCAGCAGCTACGGGCGGGGTACTGGAAACACCATATATTTT. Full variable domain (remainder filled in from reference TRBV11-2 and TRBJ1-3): EAGVAQSPRYKIIEKRQSVAFWCNPISGHATLYWYQQILGQGPKLLIQFQNNGVVDDSQLPKDRFSAERLKGVDSTLKIQPAKLEDSAVYLCASSYGRGTGNTIYFGEGSWLTVV.

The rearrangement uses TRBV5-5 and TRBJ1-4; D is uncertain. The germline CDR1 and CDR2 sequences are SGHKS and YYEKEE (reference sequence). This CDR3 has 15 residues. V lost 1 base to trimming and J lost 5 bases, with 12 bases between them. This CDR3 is CASSLWEGRNEKLFF. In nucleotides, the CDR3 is TGTGCCAGCAGCTTGTGGGAGGGCCGGAATGAAAAACTGTTTTTT.

In DNA, the CDR3 is TGTGCCAGCAGTGATCCGGGAGCGGGAGGGCCGAGATCGCACGAGCAGTACTTC. Translated: CASSDPGAGGPRSHEQYF. V is TRBV6-1 and J is TRBJ2-7; 10 bases are a match to TRBD2. From germline, CDR1 is MNHNS and CDR2 SASEGT. This CDR3 region has 18 residues. V shed 3 bases and J 5 bases; nucleotides not matched to a gene: 16.

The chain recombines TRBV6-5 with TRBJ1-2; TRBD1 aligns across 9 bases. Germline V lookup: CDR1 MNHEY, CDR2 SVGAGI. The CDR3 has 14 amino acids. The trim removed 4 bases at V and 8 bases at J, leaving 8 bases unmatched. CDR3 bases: TGTGCCAGCAGTTGGGACAGGGCCGCGACGGGCTACACCTTC. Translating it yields CASSWDRAATGYTF.

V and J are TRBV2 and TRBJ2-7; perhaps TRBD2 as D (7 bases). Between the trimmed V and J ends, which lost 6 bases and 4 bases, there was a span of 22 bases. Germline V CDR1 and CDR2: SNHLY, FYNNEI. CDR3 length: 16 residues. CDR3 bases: TGTGCCAGCAGACAAGTGCGGGGGCTCCTCGCTTACGAGCAGTACTTC. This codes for CASRQVRGLLAYEQYF.

The CDR3 region is CASSLPGLAGAGTQYF. CDR3 DNA: TGCGCCAGCAGCTTACCGGGACTAGCGGGAGCGGGGACGCAGTATTTT. V and J are TRBV5-1 and TRBJ2-3; 14 bases fit TRBD2. From germline, CDR1 is SGHRS and CDR2 YFSETQ. V was clipped by 2 bases and J by 9 bases; unmatched bases: 8. The CDR3 totals 16 residues.

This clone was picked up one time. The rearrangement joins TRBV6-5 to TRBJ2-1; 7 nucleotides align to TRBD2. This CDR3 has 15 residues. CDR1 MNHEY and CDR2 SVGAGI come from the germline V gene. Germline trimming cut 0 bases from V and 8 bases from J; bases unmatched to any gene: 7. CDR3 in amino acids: CASSYSSGGSHEQFF. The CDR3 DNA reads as TGTGCCAGCAGTTACTCGTCCGGCGGGAGCCATGAGCAGTTCTTC.

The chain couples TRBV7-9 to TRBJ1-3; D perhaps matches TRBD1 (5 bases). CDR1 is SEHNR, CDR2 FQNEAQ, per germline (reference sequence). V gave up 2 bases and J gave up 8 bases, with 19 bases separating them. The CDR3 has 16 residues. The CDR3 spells CASSLLSFGGVDTIYF. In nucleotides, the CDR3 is TGTGCCAGCAGCTTATTATCCTTCGGAGGGGTCGACACCATATATTTT.

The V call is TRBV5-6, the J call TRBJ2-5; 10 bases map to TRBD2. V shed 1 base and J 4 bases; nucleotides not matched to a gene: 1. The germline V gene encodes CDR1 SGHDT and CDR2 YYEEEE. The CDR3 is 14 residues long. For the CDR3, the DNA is TGTGCCAGCAGCTTGCTAGCGGGAGCAGAGACCCAGTACTTC. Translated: CASSLLAGAETQYF.

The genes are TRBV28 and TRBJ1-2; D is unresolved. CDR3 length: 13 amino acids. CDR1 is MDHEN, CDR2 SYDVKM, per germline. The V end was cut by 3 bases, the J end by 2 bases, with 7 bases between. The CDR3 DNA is TGTGCCAGCAGTTTGGCAGGAAACTATGGCTACACCTTC. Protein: CASSLAGNYGYTF.

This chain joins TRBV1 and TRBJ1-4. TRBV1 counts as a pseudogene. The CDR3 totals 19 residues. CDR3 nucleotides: TGCACCAGCAGCCAAGATCCCCGGGAGGGGATTGATTCAAGGGGAAAAACTGTTTTT. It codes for CTSSQDPREGIDSRGKTVF.

CDR3 in amino acids: CASSLGGSETQYF. CDR3 bases: TGTGCCAGCAGCTTAGGAGGCTCGGAGACCCAGTACTTC. This rearrangement joins TRBV7-2 to TRBJ2-5; D is unclear. Trimming took off 1 base at V and 5 bases at J, with 8 bases between the two ends. This CDR3 is 13 amino acids long. Germline loops: CDR1 SGHTA, CDR2 FQGNSA.

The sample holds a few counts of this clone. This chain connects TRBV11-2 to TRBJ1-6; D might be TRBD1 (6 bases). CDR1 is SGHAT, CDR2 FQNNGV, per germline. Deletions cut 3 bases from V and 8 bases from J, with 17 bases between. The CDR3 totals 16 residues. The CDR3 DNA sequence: TGTGCCAGCAGCTTCCAGGACAGAGGGTTCCATTCACCCCTCCACTTT. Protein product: CASSFQDRGFHSPLHF.

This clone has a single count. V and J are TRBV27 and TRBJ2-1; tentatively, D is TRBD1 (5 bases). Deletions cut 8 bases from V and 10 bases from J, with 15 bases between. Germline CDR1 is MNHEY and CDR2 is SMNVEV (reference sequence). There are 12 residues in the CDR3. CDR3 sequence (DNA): TGTGCCAGCGCCCGTTGGGGCCAAGAGCAGTTCTTC. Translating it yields CASARWGQEQFF.

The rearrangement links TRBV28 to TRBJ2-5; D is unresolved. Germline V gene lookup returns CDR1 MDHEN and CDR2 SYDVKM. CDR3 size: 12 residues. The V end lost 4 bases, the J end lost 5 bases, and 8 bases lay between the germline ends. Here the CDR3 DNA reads TGTGCCAGCAGTTCGTTTCTGGAGACCCAGTACTTC. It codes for CASSSFLETQYF.

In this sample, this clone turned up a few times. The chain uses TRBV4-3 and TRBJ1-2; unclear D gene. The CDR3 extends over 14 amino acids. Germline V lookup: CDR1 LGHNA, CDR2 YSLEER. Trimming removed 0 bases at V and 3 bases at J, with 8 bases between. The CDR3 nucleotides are TGCGCCAGCAGCCAAGAAAGCGGATACTATGGCTACACCTTC. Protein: CASSQESGYYGYTF.

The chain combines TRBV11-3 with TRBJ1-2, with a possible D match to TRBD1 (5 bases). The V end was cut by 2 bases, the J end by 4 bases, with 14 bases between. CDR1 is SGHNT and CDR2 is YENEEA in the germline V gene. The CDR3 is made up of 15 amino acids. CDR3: CASSLSRGRLYGYTF. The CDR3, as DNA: TGTGCCAGCAGCTTATCGCGGGGGAGACTCTATGGCTACACCTTC.

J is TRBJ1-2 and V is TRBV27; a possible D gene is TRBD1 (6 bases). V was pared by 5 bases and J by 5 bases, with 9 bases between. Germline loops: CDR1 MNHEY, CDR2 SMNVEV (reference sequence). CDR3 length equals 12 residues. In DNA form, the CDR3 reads TGTGCCAGCAGTGGACAGTGGTATGGCTACACCTTC. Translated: CASSGQWYGYTF.

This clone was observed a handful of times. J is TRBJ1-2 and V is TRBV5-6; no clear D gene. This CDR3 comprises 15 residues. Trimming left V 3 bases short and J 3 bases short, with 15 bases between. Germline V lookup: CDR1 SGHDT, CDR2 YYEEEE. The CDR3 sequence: CASSSGGTFDYGYTF. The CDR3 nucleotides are TGTGCCAGCAGCTCTGGCGGCACTTTTGACTATGGCTACACCTTC.